The TCR beta chain under discussion was sequenced for a study of blood T cells in healthy people across ages. Combining a sample-barcoded 5' primer with a J-beta primer mix, a second PCR ran for 7 to 11 cycles. TCRdb used MiXCR to reprocess the 5' RACE reads, holding one entry per CDR3 protein. In the table there are about 1.1 million distinct CDR3 sequences, 35% to 40% of which are singletons. The CDR3 consists of 15 residues. Germline CDR1 reads MNHEY; CDR2 reads SMNVEV (reference sequence). As regards this clonotype: An end of the junction does not agree with germline; a read error may underlie this.

This TCR was recovered from a man aged 18 to 29 in good health. The specimen was blood. The gene calls are TRBV27 and TRBJ1-5; 7 positions agree with TRBD1. The DNA of the CDR3 is TGTGCCGGCAGAGCCGACAGGGCCTGGGGTCAGCCCCAGCATTTT. It codes for CAGRADRAWGQPQHF.